This is a list of T cell receptor beta chains from one sample in a study of T cells in Graves' hyperthyroidism and ophthalmopathy. MiXCR was run by TCRdb on the multiplex PCR reads, yielding one entry per CDR3 protein. The table lists approximately 300,000 distinct CDR3 sequences, roughly 17% of them singletons. Material for sequencing was blood. These receptors were taken from a man aged 25 to 40 with Graves' hyperthyroidism. Both conserved end residues are part of each CDR3. D genes are given only for firm matches. Clone size appears in some rows only: once, few, many, or a class for an expanded clone.

j_call	d_call	v_call	clone_size	cdr3_nt	cdr3_aa
TRBJ2-7	TRBD2	TRBV27	-	TGTGCCAGCAGTCCCGAGCGGGGCCCCTACGAGCAGTACTTC	CASSPERGPYEQYF
TRBJ2-3	-	TRBV6-9	-	TGTGCCAGCAGTTACGCCCCTAGAGGCCACTCGGATACGCAGTATTTT	CASSYAPRGHSDTQYF
TRBJ1-3	-	TRBV6-1	-	TGTGCCAGCAGTGCACAAGGGCCGGCTGGAAACACCATATATTTT	CASSAQGPAGNTIYF
TRBJ1-6	-	TRBV6-1	few	TGTGCCAGCAGCACGGACCGACCCTATAATTCACCCCTCCACTTT	CASSTDRPYNSPLHF
TRBJ2-3	-	TRBV5-1	many	TGCGCCAGCAGCTTGTCTCCCCCAGATACGCAGTATTTT	CASSLSPPDTQYF
TRBJ2-2	TRBD1	TRBV13	many	TGTGCCAGCAGCTCCGGGACAGGGTATTTCACCGGGGAGCTGTTTTTT	CASSSGTGYFTGELFF
TRBJ1-2	-	TRBV6-1	few	TGTGCCAGCAGTGAATTCGCGGGGTTTGGGTATGGCTACACCTTC	CASSEFAGFGYGYTF
TRBJ1-1	-	TRBV10-3	many	TGTGCCATCAGTGAGTCGCCCCTAGGTAGGGCCACTGAAGCTTTCTTT	CAISESPLGRATEAFF
TRBJ2-2	TRBD2	TRBV5-1	-	TGCGCCAGCAGCCCGCGGGGGGGCTCCGGGGAGCTGTTTTTT	CASSPRGGSGELFF
TRBJ2-5	TRBD1	TRBV5-1	few	TGCGCCAGCAGCTCCTCCCTGACAGGGGGAGAGACCCAGTACTTC	CASSSSLTGGETQYF
TRBJ2-1	TRBD2	TRBV6-2/TRBV6-3	many	TGTGCCAGCAGTTACTCGATCCCCGGGACTAGCGGGAGAAATGAGCAGTTCTTC	CASSYSIPGTSGRNEQFF
TRBJ2-1	TRBD2	TRBV20-1	many	TGCATCGGGACTAGCGGCAACAATGAGCAGTTCTTC	CIGTSGNNEQFF
TRBJ2-6	-	TRBV27	few	TGTGCCAGCGGCCCGAACTGGGCCTCTGGGGCCAACGTCCTGACTTTC	CASGPNWASGANVLTF
TRBJ1-3	TRBD1	TRBV28	-	TGTGCCAGCCGAACTTCGGGACAGGGGAGTGGAAACACCATATATTTT	CASRTSGQGSGNTIYF
TRBJ2-7	-	TRBV6-1	few	TGTGCCAGCACCCACTACGGGGCGGGTGGGCAGTACTTC	CASTHYGAGGQYF
TRBJ2-7	TRBD1	TRBV27	many	TGTGCCAGCAGTGACAGGGCGACCCACGAGCAGTACTTC	CASSDRATHEQYF
TRBJ2-3	TRBD1	TRBV5-5	few	TGTGCCAGCAGCCCCGGACAGGGGGTTTACACAGATACGCAGTATTTT	CASSPGQGVYTDTQYF
TRBJ2-1	-	TRBV2	many	TGTGCCAGCAGTGCTTTCGGACAGAGGTCCTTCCATGAGCAGTTCTTC	CASSAFGQRSFHEQFF
TRBJ1-1	-	TRBV28	many	TGTGCCAGCAGTTTGGGGATCGAAGCTTTCTTT	CASSLGIEAFF
TRBJ2-5	TRBD1	TRBV28	many	TGTGCCAGCAGTCCTGGGACAGCCCTGTACTTC	CASSPGTALYF
TRBJ2-2	TRBD1	TRBV4-1	-	TGCGCCAGCAGCCAGTACGCCAGGGGGAACGGGGAGCTGTTTTTT	CASSQYARGNGELFF
TRBJ2-1	TRBD2	TRBV9	-	TGTGCCAGCAGCCAATTTGGGACTAGCGGGAGTGGTGAGCAGTTCTTC	CASSQFGTSGSGEQFF
TRBJ2-3	-	TRBV20-1	-	TGCAGTGCTAGAGTCCCCGGGACGGGGGATACGCAGTATTTT	CSARVPGTGDTQYF
TRBJ2-7	TRBD1	TRBV5-1	many	TGCGCCAGCGGGACAGGACCAGAGCAGTACTTC	CASGTGPEQYF
TRBJ2-1	-	TRBV7-8	few	TGTGCCAGCTCCCGGAGGGGCGGGACCACCTACAATGAGCAGTTCTTC	CASSRRGGTTYNEQFF
TRBJ1-2	-	TRBV11-2	-	TGTGCCAGCAGCTTACTCAGGGATTCGTTCGGCTACACCTTC	CASSLLRDSFGYTF